This note documents a single T cell receptor beta chain sequence. The data were taken from a study of blood T cell repertoires in COVID-19. Study-wide context: Samples taken during acute and convalescent COVID-19 were collected in the United States, Italy and Spain. In each case, the material was cDNA or gDNA derived from T cells, B-cell-depleted T cells, or PBMCs.

Trimming pared 6 bases from V and 4 bases from J, leaving 10 bases between. From germline, CDR1 is MNHEY and CDR2 SVGAGI. This CDR3 is 13 amino acids long. In the source study's methods: Counts of nucleated cells, estimated from reference gene primer amplification, were obtained. Clones were read by immunoSEQ multiplex PCR, and TCRdb kept only the in-frame ones, dropping some. V and J calls plus clone size are reproduced from that table; the DNA served to infer D and trimming. This sample carries 200,000 to 250,000 clones, around 80% of them seen once, and the ten largest clones take more than 7%. The sequenced sample was peripheral blood. This clonotype was sampled from a woman aged 70-85 years with acute or convalescent COVID-19. The chain is built from TRBV6-5 and TRBJ1-5, with D tentatively TRBD1 (5 bases). The CDR3 spells CASRLTENQPQHF. For the CDR3, the DNA is TGTGCCAGCAGGCTGACAGAAAATCAGCCCCAGCATTTT.